This T cell receptor (beta chain) was retrieved from a study of blood T cell repertoires in COVID-19. Looking at the study overall: COVID-19 samples collected from the United States, Italy and Spain covered acute and convalescent phases.

Participants were aged roughly 18 to 90 years, lived in over 20 US areas, and enrolled virtually. Participant-reported clinical history was the basis for cohort assignment. Before they entered the study, exposed participants had met a COVID-19 case within 2 weeks. Measured with immunoSEQ multiplex PCR; TCRdb has only the in-frame clones, and not every one. Of some 150,000 clones listed, 84% were seen once; the top ten hold 1.5% to 2%. CDR3 length: 15 amino acids. In germline, CDR1 is SGHDN, CDR2 FVKESK. Trimming removed 0 bases from V and 3 bases from J; junction bases left unmatched: 3. Input material: PBMCs or T cells enriched from blood (not recorded which). The TCR comes from a woman younger than 30 who had been exposed to COVID-19. The rearrangement joins TRBV14 to TRBJ2-3, with TRBD1 matching over 7 bases. Here the CDR3 reads CASSQEVDRTDTQYF. In DNA, the CDR3 is TGTGCCAGCAGCCAAGAGGTGGACAGGACAGATACGCAGTATTTT.